This T cell receptor beta chain was found in a study of T cell responses to AZD1222 COVID-19 vaccine. Whole-study context: Pooling covered second doses at about 4 or about 12 weeks. Study-wide results and caveats: Increases in Spike-specific TCR breadth and depth were seen after two AZD1222 doses. Donors in the cohort were predominantly white British and more often female, and clonal diversity was possibly underestimated.

Data came from immunoSEQ multiplex PCR; TCRdb stores just in-frame clones and leaves some out. The repertoire holds about 150,000 clones, 91% seen once, with 1.1% to 1.5% in the top ten. Concerning this clone itself: No antigen is known for it.

With 4 bases clipped from V and 6 bases from J, the junction kept 3 bases outside the gene matches. The CDR3 sequence is 12 residues long. Per the germline V gene, CDR1 is SEHNR and CDR2 is FQNEAQ (reference sequence). The sample was peripheral blood, taken on day 0 of AZD1222 vaccination. The origin of this receptor is an adult in good health. The genes are TRBV7-9 and TRBJ2-7; 7 bases are shared with TRBD2. CDR3 protein: CASSWGTTEQYF. The DNA of the CDR3 is TGTGCCAGCAGCTGGGGGACTACCGAGCAGTACTTC.